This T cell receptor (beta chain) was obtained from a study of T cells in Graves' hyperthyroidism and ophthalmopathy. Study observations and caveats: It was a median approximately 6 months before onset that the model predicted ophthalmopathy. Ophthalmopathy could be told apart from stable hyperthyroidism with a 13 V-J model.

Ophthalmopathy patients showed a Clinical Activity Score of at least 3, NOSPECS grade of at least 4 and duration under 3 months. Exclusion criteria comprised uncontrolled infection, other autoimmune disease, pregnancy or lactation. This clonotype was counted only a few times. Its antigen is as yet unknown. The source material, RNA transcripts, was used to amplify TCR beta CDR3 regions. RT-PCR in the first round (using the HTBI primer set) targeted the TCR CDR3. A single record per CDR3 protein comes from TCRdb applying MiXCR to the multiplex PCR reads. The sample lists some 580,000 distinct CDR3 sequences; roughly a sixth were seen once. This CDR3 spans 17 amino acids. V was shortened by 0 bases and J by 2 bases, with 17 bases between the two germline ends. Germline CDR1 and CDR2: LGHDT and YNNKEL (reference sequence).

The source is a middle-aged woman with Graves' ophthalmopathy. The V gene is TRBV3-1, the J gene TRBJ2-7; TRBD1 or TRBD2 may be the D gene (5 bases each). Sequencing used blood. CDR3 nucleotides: TGTGCCAGCAGCCAAGAGAGTTTCGGGACGGTACCCTACGAGCAGTACTTC. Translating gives CASSQESFGTVPYEQYF.